This TCR beta chain was recorded in a study of blood T cell repertoires in COVID-19. This CDR3 comprises 15 residues. From germline, CDR1 is SNHLY and CDR2 FYNNEI. The V end was cut by 5 bases, the J end by 0 bases, with 11 bases between. Per the original data handling: How many nucleated cells were present was estimated from reference gene primer amplification. Using immunoSEQ multiplex PCR, the repertoire was profiled, and TCRdb retains in-frame clones only, with some absent. That table supplies the V and J calls and clone size; D and trimming were determined from the DNA. The sample includes 400,000 to 450,000 clones, about 89% seen only once; the top ten take around 1.5%. It was during active infection that Seattle patients were enrolled and then longitudinally followed.

The receptor comes from a woman aged 40 to 50 with COVID-19, enrolled during active disease. Material: peripheral blood. J is TRBJ2-1 and V is TRBV2, with a possible D match to TRBD2 (5 bases). CDR3 sequence: CASSPRAGSYNEQFF. Written as DNA, the CDR3 is TGTGCCAGCAGTCCGCGGGCCGGCTCCTACAATGAGCAGTTCTTC.